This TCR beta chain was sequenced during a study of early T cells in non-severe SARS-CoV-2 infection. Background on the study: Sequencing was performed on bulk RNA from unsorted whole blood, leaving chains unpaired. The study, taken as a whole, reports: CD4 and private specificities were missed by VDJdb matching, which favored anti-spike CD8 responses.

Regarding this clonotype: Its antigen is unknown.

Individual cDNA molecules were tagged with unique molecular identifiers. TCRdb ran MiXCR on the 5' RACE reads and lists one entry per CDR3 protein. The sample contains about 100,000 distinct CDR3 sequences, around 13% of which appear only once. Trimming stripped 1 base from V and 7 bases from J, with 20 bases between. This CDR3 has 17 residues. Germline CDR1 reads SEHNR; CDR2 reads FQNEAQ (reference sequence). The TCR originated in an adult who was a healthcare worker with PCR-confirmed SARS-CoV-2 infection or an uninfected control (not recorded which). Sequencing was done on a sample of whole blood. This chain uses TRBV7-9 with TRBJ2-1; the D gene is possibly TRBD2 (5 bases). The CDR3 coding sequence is TGTGCCAGCAGCTTAGTTTCTTGGGGAGCGGCGTGGAATGAGCAGTTCTTC. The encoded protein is CASSLVSWGAAWNEQFF.